These 27 T cell receptor beta chains came from one sample sequenced in a study of blood T cell repertoires in COVID-19. Assay used: immunoSEQ multiplex PCR; TCRdb lists only in-frame clones, some missing. Of fewer than 250,000 clones listed, more than 75% were seen once; the top ten hold around 3.1%. Material: peripheral blood. The receptors were sampled from a man between 60 and 75 years old with acute or convalescent COVID-19.

The chain employs TRBV24-1 and TRBJ2-7; 8 bases are shared with TRBD1. J lost 3 bases, V lost 4 bases, and 4 bases had no gene match. The CDR3 has 14 residues. CDR1 and CDR2 from the germline V gene are KGHDR and SFDVKD. The DNA of the CDR3 is TGTGCCACCAGTGACCCGGACAGGGTCTACGAGCAGTACTTC. Its translation is CATSDPDRVYEQYF.

The V call is TRBV3-1 (or the pseudogene TRBV3-2), the J call TRBJ1-2, with a tentative D call TRBD1 (6 bases). The CDR3 totals 15 residues. Germline V gene sequence: CDR1 LGHDT, CDR2 YNNKEL (reference sequence). Trimming stripped 3 bases from V and 3 bases from J, with 14 bases between. The CDR3 region has the DNA TGTGCCAGCAGCCATGAAATTGACAGGTACTATGGCTACACCTTC. This translates into CASSHEIDRYYGYTF.

This clone has just a few counts. This chain uses TRBV9 with TRBJ1-6; D unclear. The V gene's germline CDR1 is SGDLS and CDR2 YYNGEE. There are 14 residues in the CDR3. Trimming shortened V by 1 base and J by 8 bases, and 10 bases separated the two germline ends. CDR3 protein: CASSVTGLDSPLHF. The CDR3 nucleotides read TGTGCCAGCAGCGTAACCGGGTTGGATTCACCCCTCCACTTT. The complete variable domain, with remaining parts taken from reference TRBV9 and TRBJ1-6, reads DSGVTQTPKHLITATGQRVTLRCSPRSGDLSVYWYQQSLDQGLQFLIQYYNGEERAKGNILERFSAQQFPDLHSELNLSSLELGDSALYFCASSVTGLDSPLHFGNGTRLTVT.

V gene TRBV5-1 combines with J gene TRBJ2-1, with TRBD2 matching over 8 bases. Germline V gene data show CDR1 as SGHRS and CDR2 as YFSETQ. After removal of 3 bases from V and 8 bases from J, the junction contained 7 bases not matched to a gene. This CDR3 comprises 14 residues. The CDR3 reads CASSSLAAGDEQFF. CDR3 sequence (DNA): TGCGCCAGCAGCTCACTAGCGGCGGGGGATGAGCAGTTCTTC.

This rearrangement joins TRBV5-1 to TRBJ2-1; possible D gene TRBD2, 6 bases. Looked up from germline, CDR1 is SGHRS and CDR2 is YFSETQ. Between the trimmed V and J ends, which lost 4 bases and 0 bases, there was a span of 8 bases. The CDR3 consists of 14 residues. CDR3 nucleotide sequence: TGCGCCAGCAGCCGGGGGTCCTCCTACAATGAGCAGTTCTTC. Amino acids: CASSRGSSYNEQFF.

In its sample, this clone was seen a few times. V is TRBV19 and J is TRBJ1-5, with 7 positions matching TRBD1. The CDR3 totals 14 residues. Germline CDR1 and CDR2: LNHDA and SQIVND (reference sequence). V shed 1 base, J shed 4 bases, and the junction held 1 base outside the gene matches. In nucleotides, the CDR3 is TGTGCCAGTAGTATAGCAGGGGGAAATCAGCCCCAGCATTTT. This gives the protein CASSIAGGNQPQHF.

The rearrangement links TRBV6-5 to TRBJ2-1; 8 bases agree with TRBD1. The CDR3 length is 13 residues. J was trimmed by 5 bases and V by 7 bases; bases with no gene match: 4. Germline V gene data show CDR1 as MNHEY and CDR2 as SVGAGI. CDR3 in DNA: TGTGCCAGCAAACAGGGGGAGCACAATGAGCAGTTCTTC. Protein sequence: CASKQGEHNEQFF.

The V gene is TRBV7-2, the J gene TRBJ2-7, with a tentative D call TRBD2 (6 bases). This CDR3 region has 13 residues. Trimming cost V 6 bases and J 1 base, with 10 bases left between them. Germline V gene lookup returns CDR1 SGHTA and CDR2 FQGNSA. CDR3 amino acids: CASSQAGSYEQYF. CDR3 DNA: TGTGCCAGCAGTCAGGCGGGGTCCTACGAGCAGTACTTC. Drawing the rest from reference TRBV7-2 and TRBJ2-7, the complete variable domain is GAGVSQSPSNKVTEKGKDVELRCDPISGHTALYWYRQSLGQGLEFLIYFQGNSAPDKSGLPSDRFSAERTGGSVSTLTIQRTQQEDSAVYLCASSQAGSYEQYFGPGTRLTVT.

The rearrangement joins TRBV4-3 to TRBJ2-4; TRBD2 matches at 9 bases. The CDR3 length is 17 residues. After removal of 4 bases from V and 8 bases from J, the junction contained 15 bases not matched to a gene. The V gene's germline CDR1 is LGHNA and CDR2 YSLEER. The CDR3 DNA is TGCGCCAGCAGCCCGACCCCCTTAGCGGGGGTCCGGGACATTCAGTACTTC. This codes for CASSPTPLAGVRDIQYF.

The CDR3 loop is CASSRTDRGQTDTQYF. The CDR3 DNA follows: TGCGCCAGCAGCCGCACTGACAGGGGGCAGACAGATACGCAGTATTTT. The chain recombines TRBV5-1 with TRBJ2-3, with 10 nucleotides matching TRBD1. The CDR3 loop spans 16 amino acids. V shed 4 bases and J 3 bases; nucleotides not matched to a gene: 8. Germline V CDR1 and CDR2: SGHRS, YFSETQ.

The chain links TRBV7-9 to TRBJ1-2, with D unresolved. CDR3 length: 13 amino acids. Trimming pared 1 base from V and 4 bases from J, leaving 7 bases between. Germline assignment: CDR1 SEHNR and CDR2 FQNEAQ (reference sequence). The CDR3 nucleotides read TGTGCCAGCAGCTTAGGGCAGATCTATGGCTACACCTTC. Protein: CASSLGQIYGYTF.

V is TRBV6-1 and J is TRBJ2-6; 13 nucleotides agree with TRBD2. This CDR3 region has 20 residues. Germline values: CDR1 MNHNS, CDR2 SASEGT. With 4 bases clipped from V and 1 base from J, the junction kept 10 bases outside the gene matches. CDR3 loop: CASSGLAGGISPSGANVLTF. Written as DNA, the CDR3 is TGTGCCAGCAGTGGACTAGCGGGGGGCATCTCCCCATCTGGGGCCAACGTCCTGACTTTC.

There are a few counts of this clone. The rearrangement links TRBV11-1 to TRBJ1-1; D ambiguous. Germline loops: CDR1 SGHAT, CDR2 FQDESV (reference sequence). Trimming cost V 2 bases and J 3 bases, with 10 bases left between them. CDR3 length: 14 residues. Here the CDR3 reads CASSLNQRDTEAFF. The DNA for the CDR3 is TGTGCCAGCAGCTTAAATCAGAGGGACACTGAAGCTTTCTTT.

V usage is TRBV27 and J usage is TRBJ2-3; D may be TRBD2 (7 bases). V was cut by 2 bases and J by 0 bases, with 18 bases left in between. Germline assignment: CDR1 MNHEY and CDR2 SMNVEV (reference sequence). The CDR3 covers 18 residues. CDR3 loop: CASSLRGGRSYSTDTQYF. The DNA of the CDR3 is TGTGCCAGCAGTTTAAGGGGGGGCAGGTCATACAGCACAGATACGCAGTATTTT.

The CDR3 protein is CASSGDLAGGTNEKLFF. DNA of the CDR3: TGTGCCAGCAGTGGAGACCTAGCAGGGGGGACTAATGAAAAACTGTTTTTT. The chain has TRBV6-1 and TRBJ1-4, with 7 bases identical to TRBD1. The junction had 10 bases not matched to a gene; V was cut back by 4 bases and J by 2 bases. The germline gives CDR1 MNHNS, CDR2 SASEGT. The CDR3 loop spans 17 amino acids.

The rearrangement links TRBV14 to TRBJ2-2, with TRBD2 identical over 13 bases. V shed 0 bases and J 1 base; nucleotides not matched to a gene: 5. This CDR3 has 19 residues. Germline CDR1 reads SGHDN; CDR2 reads FVKESK. The CDR3 bases are TGTGCCAGCAGCCAAGAGAGGCGACTAGCGGGGGGGAACACCGGGGAGCTGTTTTTT. Translated: CASSQERRLAGGNTGELFF.

This clone was found once. The chain is built from TRBV9 and TRBJ2-2; D perhaps matches TRBD2 (6 bases). The CDR3 loop spans 16 amino acids. V dropped 0 bases and J dropped 0 bases, with 9 bases sitting between them. Germline V lookup: CDR1 SGDLS, CDR2 YYNGEE. The CDR3 here is CASSVDPGANTGELFF. The DNA of the CDR3 is TGTGCCAGCAGCGTAGATCCGGGGGCGAACACCGGGGAGCTGTTTTTT. Combining the CDR3 with reference TRBV9 and TRBJ2-2 gives the whole variable domain DSGVTQTPKHLITATGQRVTLRCSPRSGDLSVYWYQQSLDQGLQFLIQYYNGEERAKGNILERFSAQQFPDLHSELNLSSLELGDSALYFCASSVDPGANTGELFFGEGSRLTVL.

V gene TRBV7-2 combines with J gene TRBJ1-1; 8 positions agree with TRBD1. Trimming removed 1 base from V and 5 bases from J; junction bases left unmatched: 9. The CDR3 is 16 residues long. Germline CDR1 SGHTA, CDR2 FQGNSA. The DNA of the CDR3 is TGTGCCAGCAGCTTAGTATCGCAGGGGGCGCTTACTGAAGCTTTCTTT. This codes for CASSLVSQGALTEAFF.

This clone occurred once. The chain is built from TRBV7-3 and TRBJ1-1; a possible D gene is TRBD1 (5 bases). Trimming pared 5 bases from V and 5 bases from J, leaving 15 bases between. The germline V gene has CDR1 SGHTA and CDR2 FQGTGA. The CDR3 consists of 14 residues. CDR3 DNA sequence: TGTGCCAGCAGCCCGAGCGCAGGGTGGACTGAAGCTTTCTTT. This gives the protein CASSPSAGWTEAFF.

This chain connects TRBV18 to TRBJ2-5; a weak D match, TRBD1 (6 bases). V dropped 5 bases and J dropped 2 bases, with 9 bases sitting between them. The CDR3 loop spans 13 amino acids. Germline loops: CDR1 KGHSH, CDR2 LQKENI. In DNA form, the CDR3 reads TGTGCCAGCTCAGGACAGCTTCAAGAGACCCAGTACTTC. As protein: CASSGQLQETQYF.

This clone was observed a handful of times. V is TRBV2 and J is TRBJ1-2, with D hard to call. V lost 0 bases and J lost 4, with 9 bases in between. The CDR3 covers 14 residues. The V gene's germline CDR1 is SNHLY and CDR2 FYNNEI. The CDR3 sequence is CASSEAREAYGYTF. As DNA, the CDR3 is TGTGCCAGCAGTGAAGCCCGGGAAGCCTATGGCTACACCTTC.

This clone has only a few counts. The rearrangement links TRBV10-3 to TRBJ2-5; 9 positions agree with TRBD1. CDR1 ENHRY and CDR2 SYGVKD come from the germline V gene. The CDR3 length is 14 residues. V dropped 5 bases and J dropped 2; count of bases not matched to a gene: 3. CDR3 sequence reads: CAISLGQGQETQYF. CDR3 in DNA: TGTGCCATCAGTCTGGGACAGGGTCAAGAGACCCAGTACTTC.

This chain uses TRBV7-6 with TRBJ1-5, with D uncertain. V was pared by 0 bases and J by 5 bases, with 5 bases between. Germline V gene data show CDR1 as SGHVS and CDR2 as FNYEAQ. This CDR3 is built from 13 residues. This CDR3 is CASSLAADQPQHF. The CDR3 DNA sequence: TGTGCCAGCAGCTTAGCGGCTGATCAGCCCCAGCATTTT.

The rearrangement uses TRBV5-1 and TRBJ1-1; D gene ambiguous. The CDR3 covers 15 residues. Trimming took off 3 bases at V and 1 base at J, with 13 bases between the two ends. Germline CDR1 reads SGHRS; CDR2 reads YFSETQ. Here the CDR3 reads CASSSEGLQNTEAFF. The CDR3 nucleotides are TGCGCCAGCAGCTCGGAAGGACTGCAGAACACTGAAGCTTTCTTT.

The chain recombines TRBV6-5 with TRBJ1-6; 7 nucleotides match TRBD1. The length of the CDR3 is 15 residues. Germline V gives CDR1 MNHEY, CDR2 SVGAGI. With V trimmed by 5 bases and J by 10 bases, 11 bases remained unmatched. The CDR3 protein is CASSLDRVSDSPLHF. The CDR3 nucleotides are TGTGCCAGCAGTCTAGACAGGGTCTCCGACTCACCCCTCCACTTT.

The chain joins TRBV7-8 to TRBJ1-5, with D uncertain. CDR3 length: 14 amino acids. In germline, CDR1 is SGHVS, CDR2 FQNEAQ. Between the trimmed V and J ends, which lost 5 bases and 3 bases, there was a span of 11 bases. DNA for the CDR3: TGTGCCAGCAGCGACGACAAGAACAATCAGCCCCAGCATTTT. Amino acid sequence: CASSDDKNNQPQHF.

The V gene is TRBV5-6, the J gene TRBJ2-7; maybe TRBD1 (5 bases). CDR1 SGHDT and CDR2 YYEEEE come from the germline V gene. The CDR3 extends over 17 amino acids. V was clipped by 1 base and J by 9 bases, with 26 bases between them. The CDR3 sequence: CASSLTPRVAGPRPQYF. CDR3 coding DNA: TGTGCCAGCAGCTTGACGCCCAGGGTGGCAGGTCCGCGTCCGCAGTACTTC.